This T cell receptor beta chain was recovered during a study of blood T cells in healthy people across ages. This CDR3 spans 18 amino acids. Per the germline V gene, CDR1 is SQVTM and CDR2 is ANQGSEA. V was pared by 6 bases and J by 0 bases, with 14 bases of the junction left unmatched. Together with a sample-barcoded 5' primer, a J-beta primer mix was included in a second PCR lasting roughly 6 to 12 cycles. A single record per CDR3 protein comes from TCRdb applying MiXCR to the 5' RACE reads. The sample shows about 800,000 distinct CDR3 sequences, around 25% of them seen only once. The sample was also linked to a second study, of T cells of mothers and their children.

The sample taken for sequencing was blood. The source is a boy between 10 and 17 years old in good health. The chain couples TRBV29-1 to TRBJ2-7, with 13 bases matching TRBD2. The CDR3 region is CSVTKTSGRTFSSYEQYF. CDR3 bases: TGCAGCGTGACTAAGACTAGCGGGAGGACTTTTAGCTCCTACGAGCAGTACTTC.